The present T cell receptor beta chain was sequenced within a study of graft-versus-host responses after intestinal transplantation. Study-level findings and limits: Clonal ratios of graft-versus-host to host-versus-graft in allografts were high for patients exhibiting graft-donor T cell macrochimerism. Some GvH clones were seen earlier in gut or blood, suggesting intestinal origin.

In the case of this clone: Antigen unknown.

Measured with immunoSEQ multiplex PCR; TCRdb has only the in-frame clones, and not every one. This sample has 130,000 or so clones, with roughly 91% found just once. The sequencing used unstimulated CD4+ T cells sorted from spleen or lymph node cells, collected before intestinal transplant. The sequence came from a human donor who received an intestinal transplant.

CDR3 DNA: TGTGCCAGCAGTTTGGACAGGGAAGAGACCCAGTACTTC. Protein sequence: CASSLDREETQYF. The chain combines TRBV6-1 with TRBJ2-5, with TRBD1 matching 8 bases. Per germline, CDR1 MNHNS and CDR2 SASEGT. The trim removed 5 bases at V and 3 bases at J, leaving 2 bases unmatched. CDR3 length: 13 amino acids.